The 32 T cell receptor beta chains in this list originate from one sample, sequenced in a study of shared clonotypes between healthy human individuals. Some clones are missing from TCRdb's copy, which holds only in-frame ones; the method was immunoSEQ multiplex PCR. This sample yields about 1 million clones, of which 65% to 75% are seen a single time; nearly 1.5% belongs to the top ten. The specimen sequenced was memory CD4+ T cells sorted from blood. Subset of the sample: CD45RA-negative fraction. The receptor set was obtained from a man aged 18 to 30 in good health.

The rearrangement links TRBV21-1 to TRBJ1-2; TRBD1, the D gene given by the table, was not confirmed from the DNA. TRBV21-1 is marked as a pseudogene. The CDR3 is 18 residues long. The CDR3 DNA is TGTGCCAGCAGCAAGTGTAGGGACAGGGGCTGTCAAAACTATGGCTACACCTTC. Amino acids: CASSKCRDRGCQNYGYTF.

In DNA form, the CDR3 reads TGTGCCTGGAACCTACAGGGTAGGCGGACTGAAGCTTTCTTT. Translated, it gives CAWNLQGRRTEAFF. The chain combines TRBV30 with TRBJ1-1; TRBD1 might be the D (6 bases). Germline V gives CDR1 GTSNPN, CDR2 SVGIG (reference sequence). This CDR3 has 14 amino acids. Trimming cost V 4 bases and J 5 bases, with 17 bases left between them.

The table lists this clone with a few counts. The chain carries TRBV7-9 and TRBJ2-5; 12 nucleotides match TRBD1. The CDR3 is 16 amino acids. The germline gives CDR1 SEHNR, CDR2 FQNEAQ (reference sequence). J gave up 1 base and V 5 bases, and 5 bases lay outside the gene matches. The CDR3 DNA reads as TGTGCCAGCAGCCGGGGACAGGGGGCGTCCCAAGAGACCCAGTACTTC. Translating gives CASSRGQGASQETQYF.

This clone was found many times. The rearrangement uses TRBV6-1 and TRBJ1-5, with D maybe TRBD1 (5 bases). The germline V gene encodes CDR1 MNHNS and CDR2 SASEGT. Trimming removed 8 bases from V and 0 bases from J, with 14 bases in between. This CDR3 has 15 amino acids. The CDR3 DNA reads as TGTGCCAGCGAAAGACAGCCTGATAGCAATCAGCCCCAGCATTTT. Translation gives CASERQPDSNQPQHF.

V gene TRBV7-2 combines with J gene TRBJ2-1; no firm D call. V lost 1 base to trimming and J lost 12 bases, with 13 bases between them. The CDR3 has 13 residues. Germline V gives CDR1 SGHTA, CDR2 FQGNSA. The CDR3: CASSLEQFVGQFF. The CDR3 nucleotides are TGTGCCAGCAGCTTAGAACAATTTGTAGGGCAGTTCTTC.

This clone was observed a handful of times. The chain has TRBV2 and TRBJ2-1, with 8 bases fitting TRBD1. The germline CDR1 and CDR2 sequences are SNHLY and FYNNEI. V trimming: 5 bases; J trimming: 3 bases; junction bases outside the gene matches: 6. The CDR3 loop spans 15 amino acids. CDR3 coding DNA: TGTGCCAGCAGTCTTATGGGACAGGACTACAATGAGCAGTTCTTC. It yields the protein CASSLMGQDYNEQFF.

The chain links TRBV10-3 to TRBJ1-5; D is uncertain. V shed 7 bases and J shed 3 bases, with 13 bases lying between them. The length of the CDR3 is 14 residues. Germline V gives CDR1 ENHRY, CDR2 SYGVKD. The CDR3 reads CAIKGQKDNQPQHF. DNA of the CDR3: TGTGCCATCAAAGGTCAAAAGGACAATCAGCCCCAGCATTTT.

This chain connects TRBV28 to TRBJ1-2; perhaps TRBD1 as D (6 bases). V shed 6 bases and J shed 8 bases, with 16 bases lying between them. The germline CDR1 and CDR2 sequences are MDHEN and SYDVKM. The CDR3 consists of 13 residues. Here the CDR3 DNA reads TGTGCCAGCAGGCACGGGACAATAGGGGGCTACACCTTC. Its protein product is CASRHGTIGGYTF.

The J gene is TRBJ2-1, the V gene TRBV18; D ambiguous. V lost 2 bases and J lost 16, with 12 bases in between. Germline values: CDR1 KGHSH, CDR2 LQKENI. This CDR3 spans 11 amino acids. CDR3: CASSPAGDRFF. The CDR3 DNA reads as TGTGCCAGCTCACCAGCAGGAGATCGCTTCTTC.

V gene TRBV5-1 combines with J gene TRBJ2-2; D assignment may be TRBD1 or TRBD2 (6 bases each). The CDR3 length is 15 residues. Between the trimmed V and J ends, which lost 2 bases and 6 bases, there was a span of 14 bases. Germline lookup yields CDR1 SGHRS and CDR2 YFSETQ. The CDR3 DNA reads TGCGCCAGCAGCTTAGGGGGGAATTCTGCCGGGGAGCTGTTTTTT. Encoded protein: CASSLGGNSAGELFF.

This rearrangement joins TRBV7-6 to TRBJ1-1; D not certain. The V gene's germline CDR1 is SGHVS and CDR2 FNYEAQ. V was trimmed by 5 bases and J by 0 bases, leaving 10 bases between them. The CDR3 length is 14 residues. CDR3 DNA: TGTGCCAGCAGCGCCTTTGGTATGAACACTGAAGCTTTCTTT. As protein: CASSAFGMNTEAFF.

The chain is built from TRBV9 and TRBJ2-5, with D maybe TRBD1 (5 bases). Germline CDR1 SGDLS, CDR2 YYNGEE. This CDR3 is built from 16 residues. V gave up 3 bases and J gave up 7 bases, with 22 bases separating them. This chain's CDR3 is CASSAAAQGILGTQYF. CDR3 DNA: TGTGCCAGCAGCGCTGCGGCTCAGGGCATTTTGGGGACCCAGTACTTC.

Of note for this clone: Within the sample, other DNA sequences also encode this same CDR3. This sequence joins TRBV4-2 and TRBJ1-2, with TRBD1 matching 11 bases. The trim removed 2 bases at V and 6 bases at J, leaving 2 bases unmatched. Germline V lookup: CDR1 LGHNA, CDR2 YNFKEQ. The CDR3 is 14 residues long. This CDR3 is CASSQRDRGDGYTF. The CDR3 DNA sequence: TGTGCCAGCAGCCAAAGGGACAGGGGGGATGGCTACACCTTC.

CDR3 nucleotides: TGTGCCATCAGTGTCTACCAGCAGGGACCTAATGAAAAACTGTTTTTT. As protein: CAISVYQQGPNEKLFF. This rearrangement joins TRBV10-3 to TRBJ1-4, with D possibly matching TRBD1 (5 bases). CDR3 length equals 16 residues. The germline CDR1 and CDR2 sequences are ENHRY and SYGVKD. The V gene lost 4 bases and the J gene lost 3 bases, with 15 bases spanning the gap.

There are a few counts of this clone. This chain connects TRBV18 to TRBJ1-2, with unresolved D. This CDR3 has 11 residues. Germline V CDR1 and CDR2: KGHSH, LQKENI. Deletions cut 2 bases from V and 6 bases from J, with 4 bases between. CDR3 sequence reads: CASSPWDGYTF. The DNA for the CDR3 is TGTGCCAGCTCACCATGGGATGGCTACACCTTC.

The J gene is TRBJ2-3, the V gene TRBV10-2, with no clear D. Trimming stripped 6 bases from V and 0 bases from J, with 13 bases between. CDR3 size: 15 residues. The germline V gene encodes CDR1 WSHSY and CDR2 SAAADI. CDR3 residues: CASRPLSLSTDTQYF. The CDR3 DNA reads TGCGCCAGCAGGCCCCTCTCCCTTAGCACAGATACGCAGTATTTT.

This chain joins TRBV10-1 and TRBJ2-2; D uncertain. This CDR3 is 16 amino acids long. Looked up from germline, CDR1 is WNHNN and CDR2 is SYGVQD (reference sequence). The V end lost 3 bases, the J end lost 1 base, and 12 bases lay between the germline ends. CDR3 sequence (DNA): TGCGCCAGCAGTGATGTTTCAGCCCTGAACACCGGGGAGCTGTTTTTT. Encoded protein: CASSDVSALNTGELFF.

The J gene is TRBJ1-3, the V gene TRBV6-1; D possibly corresponds to TRBD1 (5 bases). Germline CDR1 is MNHNS and CDR2 is SASEGT. The germline V and J ends were trimmed by 9 bases and 4 bases, with 19 bases remaining between them. This CDR3 comprises 15 residues. The chain's CDR3 is CASRRGRIGGNTIYF. The CDR3 DNA sequence: TGTGCCAGTAGGCGGGGGAGGATCGGCGGAAACACCATATATTTT.

The genes are TRBV7-2 and TRBJ2-1; D may be TRBD2 (5 bases). V lost 8 bases and J lost 0, with 17 bases in between. From germline, CDR1 is SGHTA and CDR2 FQGNSA. The CDR3 contains 16 residues. The DNA for the CDR3 is TGTGCCAGCGGAGCTTTTCCGGGGAGCTCCTACAATGAGCAGTTCTTC. It is translated as CASGAFPGSSYNEQFF.

This chain joins TRBV28 and TRBJ2-6, with D perhaps TRBD1 (6 bases). Per the germline V gene, CDR1 is MDHEN and CDR2 is SYDVKM. Trimming cost V 3 bases and J 2 bases, with 8 bases left between them. This CDR3 spans 15 amino acids. The CDR3 is CASSLDSPGANVLTF. The CDR3 nucleotides are TGTGCCAGCAGTTTGGACAGTCCTGGGGCCAACGTCCTGACTTTC.

Concerning this clone itself: The sample carries other DNA sequences with the same CDR3. The chain links TRBV6-1 to TRBJ2-5; tentatively, D is TRBD2 (7 bases). The ends were cut back, 2 bases at V and 5 bases at J, with 12 bases in the middle. The CDR3 loop spans 14 amino acids. Per germline, CDR1 MNHNS and CDR2 SASEGT. CDR3 protein: CASSELRGGETQYF. CDR3 coding DNA: TGTGCCAGCAGTGAATTGAGGGGGGGCGAGACCCAGTACTTC.

This rearrangement joins TRBV19 to TRBJ1-1, with TRBD1 as a possible D gene (5 bases). CDR3 length: 14 amino acids. Germline CDR1 LNHDA, CDR2 SQIVND (reference sequence). The V and J ends lost 1 base and 1 base respectively, with 7 bases between them. The CDR3 is CASSIGDRNTEAFF. For the CDR3, the DNA is TGTGCCAGTAGTATAGGTGACAGGAACACTGAAGCTTTCTTT.

In its sample, this clone was seen a few times. The V call is TRBV7-3, the J call TRBJ2-3; D gene ambiguous. This CDR3 has 11 residues. Per the germline V gene, CDR1 is SGHTA and CDR2 is FQGTGA. V gave up 5 bases and J gave up 5 bases, with 5 bases separating them. The CDR3 sequence is CASSDLDTQYF. For the CDR3, the DNA is TGTGCCAGCAGCGACCTAGATACGCAGTATTTT.

V is TRBV6-5 and J is TRBJ2-6, with unresolved D. The CDR3 spans 15 residues. The germline V gene has CDR1 MNHEY and CDR2 SVGAGI. The V end lost 6 bases, the J end lost 4 bases, and 13 bases lay between the germline ends. The CDR3 DNA reads as TGTGCCAGCAGGTGGCAGGCAGCCGGGGCCAACGTCCTGACTTTC. Amino acids: CASRWQAAGANVLTF.

The rearrangement uses TRBV7-2 and TRBJ2-3; 10 bases are a match to TRBD2. Germline V gives CDR1 SGHTA, CDR2 FQGNSA. The CDR3 runs to 19 residues. V shed 4 bases, J shed 4 bases, and the junction held 17 bases outside the gene matches. The CDR3, as DNA: TGTGCCAGCAGCTACCTGGGAAGCGGGAGGGCCGGTAGCGCAGATACGCAGTATTTT. Protein sequence: CASSYLGSGRAGSADTQYF. Full variable domain (remainder filled in from reference TRBV7-2 and TRBJ2-3): GAGVSQSPSNKVTEKGKDVELRCDPISGHTALYWYRQSLGQGLEFLIYFQGNSAPDKSGLPSDRFSAERTGGSVSTLTIQRTQQEDSAVYLCASSYLGSGRAGSADTQYFGPGTRLTVL.

This chain joins TRBV25-1 and TRBJ2-2; 8 bases align to TRBD1. Trimming at V came to 10 bases and at J to 1 base, leaving 8 bases not matched to a gene. Per the germline V gene, CDR1 is MGHDK and CDR2 is SYGVNS. This CDR3 region has 15 residues. DNA for the CDR3: TGTGCCACCAGCGCCGACAGGGGGAACACCGGGGAGCTGTTTTTT. Its translation: CATSADRGNTGELFF.

Worth noting for this clone: The same CDR3 arises from other DNA sequences in this sample as well. The chain recombines TRBV2 with TRBJ2-3, with 10 bases lining up with TRBD2. The CDR3 sequence is 15 residues long. Germline values: CDR1 SNHLY, CDR2 FYNNEI. V lost 3 bases to trimming and J lost 1 base; unmatched junction nucleotides: 1. CDR3 nucleotide sequence: TGTGCCAGCAGTGATCTAGCGGGGGGCACAGATACGCAGTATTTT. As protein: CASSDLAGGTDTQYF.

The CDR3 DNA is TGTGCCAGCAGCTTAGGTGGCGGGGGGGCCGTTAGAGATACGCAGTATTTT. It yields the protein CASSLGGGGAVRDTQYF. The gene calls are TRBV7-9 and TRBJ2-3; TRBD2 matches 9 bases. Germline V CDR1 and CDR2: SEHNR, FQNEAQ (reference sequence). The V gene end was trimmed by 1 base and the J gene end by 5 bases; junction bases not matched to a gene: 10. CDR3 length: 17 residues.

Only one count was recorded for this clone. V and J are TRBV2 and TRBJ1-2; D is unresolved. The germline V gene has CDR1 SNHLY and CDR2 FYNNEI. CDR3 length: 15 residues. Trimming removed 5 bases at V and 6 bases at J, with 19 bases between. The CDR3 here is CASSSPPQRWDGYTF. In DNA, the CDR3 is TGTGCCAGCAGTTCACCTCCACAGAGGTGGGATGGCTACACCTTC.

The chain carries TRBV7-9 and TRBJ2-1, with 11 bases matching TRBD2. The CDR3 covers 18 residues. The ends lost 4 bases at V and 4 bases at J; junction bases unmatched: 12. CDR1 is SEHNR and CDR2 is FQNEAQ in the germline V gene (reference sequence). The CDR3 loop reads CASSSRPLLAGGYNEQFF. In nucleotides, the CDR3 is TGTGCCAGCAGCTCCCGACCCCTTCTAGCGGGGGGTTACAATGAGCAGTTCTTC. Supplemented by reference TRBV7-9 and TRBJ2-1, the full variable domain reads DTGVSQNPRHKITKRGQNVTFRCDPISEHNRLYWYRQTLGQGPEFLTYFQNEAQLEKSRLLSDRFSAERPKGSFSTLEIQRTEQGDSAMYLCASSSRPLLAGGYNEQFFGPGTRLTVL.

The genes are TRBV19 and TRBJ2-2; D is ambiguous. The CDR3 contains 12 residues. The germline V gene has CDR1 LNHDA and CDR2 SQIVND (reference sequence). Deletions cut 3 bases from V and 3 bases from J, with 2 bases between. The CDR3 bases are TGTGCCAGTAGTATGGACACCGGGGAGCTGTTTTTT. As protein: CASSMDTGELFF.

The rearrangement joins TRBV5-1 to TRBJ2-3; D perhaps matches TRBD2 (6 bases). V was pared by 3 bases and J by 2 bases, with 13 bases between. Germline CDR1 and CDR2: SGHRS and YFSETQ. CDR3 length: 15 amino acids. Here the CDR3 reads CASSSLGGVTDTQYF. The CDR3 DNA sequence: TGCGCCAGCAGCTCCCTCGGGGGAGTCACAGATACGCAGTATTTT. Full variable domain (missing parts from reference TRBV5-1 and TRBJ2-3): KAGVTQTPRYLIKTRGQQVTLSCSPISGHRSVSWYQQTPGQGLQFLFEYFSETQRNKGNFPGRFSGRQFSNSRSEMNVSTLELGDSALYLCASSSLGGVTDTQYFGPGTRLTVL.